This paragraph covers one TCR beta chain sequence. The antigen remains unidentified. These data originate in a study of neoadjuvant nivolumab and ipilimumab in lung cancer. Overall study context: Nivolumab 3 mg/kg was given days 1, 15 and 29, plus ipilimumab 1 mg/kg day 1 in combination. The study's findings and limits: Resected-tumor TCR richness correlated positively with pretherapy blood richness.

Sequencing used immunoSEQ multiplex PCR; TCRdb keeps in-frame clones, though not all of them. This sample carries about 13,000 clones, approximately 96% of them seen once, and the ten largest clones take 2% to 3%. J was trimmed by 5 bases and V by 6 bases; bases with no gene match: 8. CDR1 and CDR2 (germline): SNHLY, FYNNEI. The CDR3 has 14 residues. The J gene is TRBJ2-7, the V gene TRBV2; 9 positions agree with TRBD1. Material: peripheral blood, obtained after neoadjuvant nivolumab, alone or with ipilimumab, at or shortly before surgery. The sequence was collected from an adult with non-small cell lung cancer. The CDR3 here is CASSAGQGFDEQYF. DNA of the CDR3: TGTGCCAGCAGCGCCGGACAGGGGTTCGACGAGCAGTACTTC.